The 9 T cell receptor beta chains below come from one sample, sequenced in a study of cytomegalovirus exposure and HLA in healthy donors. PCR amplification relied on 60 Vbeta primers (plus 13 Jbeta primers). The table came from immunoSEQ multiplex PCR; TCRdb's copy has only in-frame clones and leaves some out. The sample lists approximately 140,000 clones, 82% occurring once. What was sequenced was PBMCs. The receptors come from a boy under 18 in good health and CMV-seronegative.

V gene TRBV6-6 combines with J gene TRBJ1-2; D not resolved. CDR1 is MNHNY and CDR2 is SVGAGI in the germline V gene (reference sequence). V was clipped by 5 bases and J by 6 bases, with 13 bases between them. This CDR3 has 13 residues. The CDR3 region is CASSDLGRDGYTF. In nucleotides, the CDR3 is TGTGCCAGCAGTGATTTGGGTCGGGATGGCTACACCTTC.

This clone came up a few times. CDR3 region: CASSFSSSGDTGELFF. As DNA, the CDR3 is TGTGCCAGCAGCTTCTCGTCTAGCGGTGACACCGGGGAGCTGTTTTTT. This sequence joins TRBV7-8 and TRBJ2-2; 7 bases are a match to TRBD2. This CDR3 spans 16 amino acids. Germline-derived CDR1 and CDR2 are SGHVS and FQNEAQ. The V and J ends lost 3 bases and 3 bases, in that order; junction bases with no gene match: 7. The whole variable domain, filled in from reference TRBV7-8 and TRBJ2-2, reads GAGVSQSPRYKVAKRGQDVALRCDPISGHVSLFWYQQALGQGPEFLTYFQNEAQLDKSGLPSDRFFAERPEGSVSTLKIQRTQQEDSAVYLCASSFSSSGDTGELFFGEGSRLTVL.

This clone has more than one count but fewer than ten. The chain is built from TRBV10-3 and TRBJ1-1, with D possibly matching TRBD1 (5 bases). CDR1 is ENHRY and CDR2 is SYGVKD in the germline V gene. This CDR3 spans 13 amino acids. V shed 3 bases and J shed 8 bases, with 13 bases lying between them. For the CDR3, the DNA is TGTGCCATCAGTGACTGGGGCGGGAAGGAAGCTTTCTTT. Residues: CAISDWGGKEAFF.

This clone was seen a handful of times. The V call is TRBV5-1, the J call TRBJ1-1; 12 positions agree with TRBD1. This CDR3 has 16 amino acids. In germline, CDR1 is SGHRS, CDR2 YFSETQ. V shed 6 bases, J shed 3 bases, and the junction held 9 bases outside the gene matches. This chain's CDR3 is CASTRGQGAIYTEAFF. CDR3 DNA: TGCGCCAGCACCAGGGGACAGGGGGCAATATACACTGAAGCTTTCTTT.

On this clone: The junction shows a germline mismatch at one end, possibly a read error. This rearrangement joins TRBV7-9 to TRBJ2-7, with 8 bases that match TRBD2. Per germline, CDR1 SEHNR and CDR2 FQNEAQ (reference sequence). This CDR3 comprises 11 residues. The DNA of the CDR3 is TGTGCCAGCAGCTTAGGGACTAGCCCCGTGTTC. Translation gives CASSLGTSPVF.

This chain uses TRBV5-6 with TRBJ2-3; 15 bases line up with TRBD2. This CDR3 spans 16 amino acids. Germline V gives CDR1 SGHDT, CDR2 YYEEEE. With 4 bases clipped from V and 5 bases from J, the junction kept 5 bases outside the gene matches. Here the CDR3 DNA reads TGTGCCAGCAGCGGAGGGACTAGCGGGAGGATAGATACGCAGTATTTT. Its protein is CASSGGTSGRIDTQYF.

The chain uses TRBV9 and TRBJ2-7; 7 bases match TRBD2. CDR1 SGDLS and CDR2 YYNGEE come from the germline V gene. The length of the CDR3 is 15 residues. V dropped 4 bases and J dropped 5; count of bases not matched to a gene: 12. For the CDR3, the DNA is TGTGCCAGCAGCCGCGGTCGGGGAGGGTTTGACGAGCAGTACTTC. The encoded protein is CASSRGRGGFDEQYF.

CDR3 nucleotide sequence: TGCGCCAGCAGTTACAGGGGGCCCACCTACGAGCAGTACTTC. Its translation: CASSYRGPTYEQYF. This rearrangement joins TRBV23-1 to TRBJ2-7; 9 nucleotides align to TRBD1. TRBV23-1 is recorded as an ORF, its role being uncertain. The trim removed 5 bases at V and 2 bases at J, leaving 4 bases unmatched. The CDR3 is made up of 14 amino acids.

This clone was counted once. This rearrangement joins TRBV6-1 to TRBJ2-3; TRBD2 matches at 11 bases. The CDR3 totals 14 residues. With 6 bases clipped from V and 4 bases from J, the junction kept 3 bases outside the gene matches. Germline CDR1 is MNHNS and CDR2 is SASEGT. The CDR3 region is CASSPGLAADTQYF. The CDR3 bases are TGTGCCAGCAGCCCGGGACTAGCGGCAGATACGCAGTATTTT.